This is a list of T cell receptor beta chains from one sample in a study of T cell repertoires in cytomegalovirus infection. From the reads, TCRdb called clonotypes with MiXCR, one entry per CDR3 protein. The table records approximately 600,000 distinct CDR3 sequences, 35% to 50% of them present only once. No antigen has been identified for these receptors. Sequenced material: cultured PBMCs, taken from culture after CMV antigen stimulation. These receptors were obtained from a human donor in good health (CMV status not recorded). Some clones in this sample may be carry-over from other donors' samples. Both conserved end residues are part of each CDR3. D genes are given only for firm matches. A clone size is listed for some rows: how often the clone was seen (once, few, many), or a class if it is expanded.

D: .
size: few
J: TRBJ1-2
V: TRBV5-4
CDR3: CASSSDPQDQLRYTF
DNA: TGTGCCAGCAGTTCCGATCCCCAGGATCAACTCCGGTACACCTTC

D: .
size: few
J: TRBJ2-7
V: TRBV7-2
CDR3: CASSLRDVYEQYF
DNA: TGTGCCAGCAGCCTAAGGGACGTCTACGAGCAGTACTTC

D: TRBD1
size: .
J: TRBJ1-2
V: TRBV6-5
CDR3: CASSYSGQGGGYTF
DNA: TGTGCCAGCAGTTACTCGGGGCAGGGGGGTGGCTACACCTTC

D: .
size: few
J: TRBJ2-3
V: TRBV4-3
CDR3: CASSLELGDTQYF
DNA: TGCGCCAGCAGCCTTGAGTTGGGAGATACGCAGTATTTT

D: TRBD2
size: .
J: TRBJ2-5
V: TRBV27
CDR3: CASSSSGGKETQYF
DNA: TGTGCCAGCAGTTCTAGCGGGGGGAAAGAGACCCAGTACTTC

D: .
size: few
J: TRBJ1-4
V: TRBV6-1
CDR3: CASSGDRTEIRNEKLFF
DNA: TGTGCCAGCAGTGGAGACAGGACGGAAATACGTAATGAAAAACTGTTTTTT

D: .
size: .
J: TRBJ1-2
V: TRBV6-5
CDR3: CASSGRGGYTF
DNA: TGTGCCAGCAGTGGGCGAGGGGGCTACACCTTC

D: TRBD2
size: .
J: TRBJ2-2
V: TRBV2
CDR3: CASSFRGGHTGELFF
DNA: TGTGCCAGCAGTTTCCGCGGGGGTCACACCGGGGAGCTGTTTTTT

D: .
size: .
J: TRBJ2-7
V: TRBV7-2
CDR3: CASSYLSALSYEQYF
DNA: TGTGCCAGCAGCTATCTTTCCGCCCTCTCCTACGAGCAGTACTTC

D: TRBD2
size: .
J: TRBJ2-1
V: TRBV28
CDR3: CASSPLTSGGLNEQFF
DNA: TGTGCCAGCAGTCCGTTGACTAGCGGGGGCCTCAATGAGCAGTTCTTC

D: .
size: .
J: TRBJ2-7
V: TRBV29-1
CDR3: CSVESSAYEQYF
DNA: TGCAGCGTTGAGTCTAGCGCCTACGAGCAGTACTTC

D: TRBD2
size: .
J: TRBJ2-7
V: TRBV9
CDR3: CASSTGGGRAFEQYF
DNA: TGTGCCAGCAGCACCGGGGGCGGGAGGGCCTTTGAGCAGTACTTC

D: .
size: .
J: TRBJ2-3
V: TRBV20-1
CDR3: CSARDKASYTDTQYF
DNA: TGCAGTGCTAGAGATAAGGCTTCTTACACAGATACGCAGTATTTT

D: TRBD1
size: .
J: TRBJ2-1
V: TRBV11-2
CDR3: CASSSDRESNEQFF
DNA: TGTGCCAGCAGCTCGGACAGGGAGAGCAATGAGCAGTTCTTC

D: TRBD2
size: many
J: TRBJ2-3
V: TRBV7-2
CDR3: CASSSRLAGAHDTQYF
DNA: TGTGCCAGCAGCTCCAGACTAGCGGGGGCCCATGATACGCAGTATTTT

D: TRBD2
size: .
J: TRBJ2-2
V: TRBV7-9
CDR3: CASSKPGLPPQVPTGELFF
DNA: TGTGCCAGCAGCAAACCGGGACTACCGCCCCAGGTTCCCACCGGGGAGCTGTTTTTT

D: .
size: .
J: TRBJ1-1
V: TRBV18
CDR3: CASSPIDGEAFF
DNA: TGTGCCAGCTCACCGATCGACGGAGAAGCTTTCTTT

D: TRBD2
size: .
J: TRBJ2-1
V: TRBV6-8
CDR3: CASSIAGAANEQFF
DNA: TGTGCCAGCAGTATAGCGGGAGCGGCCAATGAGCAGTTCTTC